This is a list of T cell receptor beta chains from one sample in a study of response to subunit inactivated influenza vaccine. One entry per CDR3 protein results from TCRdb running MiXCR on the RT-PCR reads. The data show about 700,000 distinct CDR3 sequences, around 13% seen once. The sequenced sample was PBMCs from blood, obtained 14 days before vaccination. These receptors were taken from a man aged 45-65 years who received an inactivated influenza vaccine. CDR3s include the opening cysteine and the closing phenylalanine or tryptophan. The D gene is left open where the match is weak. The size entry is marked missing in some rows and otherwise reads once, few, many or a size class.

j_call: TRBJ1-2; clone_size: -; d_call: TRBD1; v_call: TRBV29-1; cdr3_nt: TGCAGCGTTAATGACAGGGGGCCTAACTATGGCTACACCTTC; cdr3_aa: CSVNDRGPNYGYTF
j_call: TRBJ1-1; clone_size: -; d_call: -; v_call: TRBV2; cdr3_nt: -; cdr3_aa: CATPSGRDEAFF
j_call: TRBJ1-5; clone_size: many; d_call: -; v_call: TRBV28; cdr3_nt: TGTGCCAGCAGTCCCTCCCCTGCTCGGGCGGATAGCAATCAGCCCCAGCATTTT; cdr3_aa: CASSPSPARADSNQPQHF
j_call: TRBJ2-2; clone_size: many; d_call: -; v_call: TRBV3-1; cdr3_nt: TGTGCCAGCAGCCAAGAGGACAGGAACACCGGGGAGCTGTTTTTT; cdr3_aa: CASSQEDRNTGELFF
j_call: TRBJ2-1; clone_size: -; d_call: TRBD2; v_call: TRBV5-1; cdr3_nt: TGCGCCAGCAGCTCCCCCATAGCGGGGGTACAGGATGAGCAGTTCTTC; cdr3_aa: CASSSPIAGVQDEQFF
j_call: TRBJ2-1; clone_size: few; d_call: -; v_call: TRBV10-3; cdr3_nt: TGTGCCAGTAAAGGACAGACACAATACAATGAGCAGTTCTTC; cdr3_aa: CASKGQTQYNEQFF
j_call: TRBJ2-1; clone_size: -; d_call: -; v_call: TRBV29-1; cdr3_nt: TGCAGCGTTATGGGACTCGCTATCAATGAGCAGTTCTTC; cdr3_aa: CSVMGLAINEQFF
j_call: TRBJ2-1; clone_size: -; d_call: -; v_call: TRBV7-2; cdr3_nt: TGTGCCAGCAGCTTGTATCATGGAAATGAGCAGTTCTTC; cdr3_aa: CASSLYHGNEQFF
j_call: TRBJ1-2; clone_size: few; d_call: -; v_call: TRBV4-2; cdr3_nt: TGTGCCAGCAGCCTGTTGGGCCCCGTCGGGGATGGCTACACCTTC; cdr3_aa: CASSLLGPVGDGYTF
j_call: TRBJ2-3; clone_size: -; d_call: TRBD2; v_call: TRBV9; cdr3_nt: TGTGCCAGCAGCTCTGGACTAGCGGCCCCAGATACGCAGTATTTT; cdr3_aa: CASSSGLAAPDTQYF
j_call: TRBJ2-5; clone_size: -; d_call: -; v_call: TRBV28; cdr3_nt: TGTGCCAGCAGTTTATCCATCCGAAGGGGGTGGCAAGAGACCCAGTACTTC; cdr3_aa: CASSLSIRRGWQETQYF
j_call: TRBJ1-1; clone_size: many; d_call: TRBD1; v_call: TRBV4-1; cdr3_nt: TGCGCCAGCAGCCAGAGACAGGGGGGTAACACTGAAGCTTTCTTT; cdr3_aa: CASSQRQGGNTEAFF
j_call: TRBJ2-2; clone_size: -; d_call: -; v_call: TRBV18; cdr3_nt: TGTGCCAGCTCACCACCGTTATGGACCGGGGAGCTGTTTTTT; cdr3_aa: CASSPPLWTGELFF
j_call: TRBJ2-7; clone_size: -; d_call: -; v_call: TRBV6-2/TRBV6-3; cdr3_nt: TGTGCCAGCAGTTACTCGATTTGGACGGACTCCTACGAGCAGTACTTC; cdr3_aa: CASSYSIWTDSYEQYF
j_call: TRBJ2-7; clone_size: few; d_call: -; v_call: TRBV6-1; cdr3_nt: TGTGCCACCACCCAGAACGGTGCTAGCTCCTACGAGCAGTACTTC; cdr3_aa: CATTQNGASSYEQYF
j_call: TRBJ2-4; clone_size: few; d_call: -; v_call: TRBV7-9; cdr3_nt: TGTGCCAGCAGCGACGACAGAAACATTCAGTACTTC; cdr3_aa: CASSDDRNIQYF
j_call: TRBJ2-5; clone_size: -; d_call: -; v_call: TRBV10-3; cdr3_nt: TGTGCCATCAGTGAGGGGCAGGGACACCAAGAGACCCAGTACTTC; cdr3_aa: CAISEGQGHQETQYF
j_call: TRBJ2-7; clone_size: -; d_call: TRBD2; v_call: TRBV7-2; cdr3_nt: TGTGCCAGCAGCTTAGCGGGGGTAGCGGGAGGACCCTACGAGCAGTACTTC; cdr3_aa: CASSLAGVAGGPYEQYF
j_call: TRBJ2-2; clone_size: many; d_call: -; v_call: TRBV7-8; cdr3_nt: TGTGCCAGCAGTTTCGGGGGCGGCCCGGGGGGCGGGGAGCTGTTTTTT; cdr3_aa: CASSFGGGPGGGELFF
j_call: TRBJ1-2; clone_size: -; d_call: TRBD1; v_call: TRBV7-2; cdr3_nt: TGTGCCAGCAGCCACGGGACAGGGAAAGGCTACACCTTC; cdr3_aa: CASSHGTGKGYTF
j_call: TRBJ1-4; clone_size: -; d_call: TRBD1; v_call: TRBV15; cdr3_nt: TGTGCCACCAGACTTTCGGGACAGGGAGAAAAACTGTTTTTT; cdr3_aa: CATRLSGQGEKLFF
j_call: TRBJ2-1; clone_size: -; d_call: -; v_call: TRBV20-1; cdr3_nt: TGCAGTGCTATTGCCCCAGGTAGCGCACGCAATGAGCAGTTCTTC; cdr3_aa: CSAIAPGSARNEQFF
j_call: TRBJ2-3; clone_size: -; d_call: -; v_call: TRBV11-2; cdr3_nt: TGTGCCAGCAGCTTAGCGCCGGGTTACACAGATACGCAGTATTTT; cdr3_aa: CASSLAPGYTDTQYF
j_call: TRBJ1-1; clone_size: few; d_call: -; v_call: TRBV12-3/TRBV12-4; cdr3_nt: TGTGCCAGCAGTTCCATCTATGGGACTGAAGCTTTCTTT; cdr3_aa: CASSSIYGTEAFF
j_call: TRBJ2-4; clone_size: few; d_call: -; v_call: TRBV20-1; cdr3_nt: TGCAGTGCTAGCCCGAGAACTGGGGCCAAAAACATTCAGTACTTC; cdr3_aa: CSASPRTGAKNIQYF
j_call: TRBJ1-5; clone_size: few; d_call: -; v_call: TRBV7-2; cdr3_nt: TGTGCCAGCAGTTCCCTTCGTCAGCCCCAGCATTTT; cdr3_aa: CASSSLRQPQHF
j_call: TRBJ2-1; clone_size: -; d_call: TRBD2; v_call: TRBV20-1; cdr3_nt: TGCAGTGCTAGAGTTACTAGCGGGAGTTGGTCCGGTGAGCAGTTCTTC; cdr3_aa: CSARVTSGSWSGEQFF
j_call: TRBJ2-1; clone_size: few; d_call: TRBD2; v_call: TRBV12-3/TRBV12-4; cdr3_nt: TGTGCCAGCAGTCCATTAGCGGGACTCTACAATGAGCAGTTCTTC; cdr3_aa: CASSPLAGLYNEQFF
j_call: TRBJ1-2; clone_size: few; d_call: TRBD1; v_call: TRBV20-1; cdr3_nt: TGCAGCCTGAACAGGGGGTATGGCTACACCTTC; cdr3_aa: CSLNRGYGYTF
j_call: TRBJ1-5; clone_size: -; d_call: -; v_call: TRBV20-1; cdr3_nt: TGCAGTGCTAGAGTCGGACAGCCTTATAGCAATCAGCCCCAGCATTTT; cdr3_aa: CSARVGQPYSNQPQHF
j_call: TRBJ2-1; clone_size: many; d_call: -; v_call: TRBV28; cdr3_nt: TGTGCCAGCAGTTTAATGAGAGGTGGGAGGCACGCTGAGCAGTTCTTC; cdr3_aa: CASSLMRGGRHAEQFF
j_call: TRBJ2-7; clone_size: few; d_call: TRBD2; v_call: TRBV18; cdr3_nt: TGTGCCAGCTCACCGACACTAGCGGGAGTCCCCTACGAGCAGTACTTC; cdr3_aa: CASSPTLAGVPYEQYF
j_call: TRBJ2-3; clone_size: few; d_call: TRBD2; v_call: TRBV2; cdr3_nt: TGTGCCAGCAGTGAAGGCGGGAGGGTATATACAGATACGCAGTATTTT; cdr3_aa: CASSEGGRVYTDTQYF
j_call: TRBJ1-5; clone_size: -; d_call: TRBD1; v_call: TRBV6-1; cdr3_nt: TGTGCCAGCAGCGTAGCACAGGGGGCGGATCAGCCCCAGCATTTT; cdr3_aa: CASSVAQGADQPQHF
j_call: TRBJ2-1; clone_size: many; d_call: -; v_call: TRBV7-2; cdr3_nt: TGTGCCAGCAGCTTAGCGACCTTAAATTCCGGTTCGGATGAGCAGTTCTTC; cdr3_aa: CASSLATLNSGSDEQFF
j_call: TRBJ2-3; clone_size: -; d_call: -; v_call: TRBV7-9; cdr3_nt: TGTGCCAGCAGCTTGTACCTCCTCCGGGCCACAGATACGCAGTATTTT; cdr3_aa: CASSLYLLRATDTQYF
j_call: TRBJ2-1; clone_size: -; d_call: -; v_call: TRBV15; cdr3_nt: TGTGCCACCAGCAGAGAAGTAGGTGAGCAGTTCTTC; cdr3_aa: CATSREVGEQFF
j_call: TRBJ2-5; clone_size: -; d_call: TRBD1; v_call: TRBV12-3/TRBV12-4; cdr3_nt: TGTGCCAGCAGCCAGCCCGACAGGGGGGGAGAGACCCAGTACTTC; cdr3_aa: CASSQPDRGGETQYF
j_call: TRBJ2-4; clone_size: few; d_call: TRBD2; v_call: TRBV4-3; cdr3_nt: TGCGCCAGCAGCCAAGAGAAACTAGCGGGAGTTATCGGCGCCAAAAACATTCAGTACTTC; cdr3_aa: CASSQEKLAGVIGAKNIQYF
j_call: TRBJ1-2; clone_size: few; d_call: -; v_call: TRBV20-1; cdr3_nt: TGCAGTGCCGCAAAAAATGGCTACACCTTC; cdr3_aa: CSAAKNGYTF
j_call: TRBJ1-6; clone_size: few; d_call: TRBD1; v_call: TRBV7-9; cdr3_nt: TGTGCCAGCAGCTTAGCGGGACAGAACGGAGGTTCACCCCTCCACTTT; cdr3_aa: CASSLAGQNGGSPLHF
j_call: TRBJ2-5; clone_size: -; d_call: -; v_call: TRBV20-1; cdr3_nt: TGCAGTGCTATAATACAGGGTTTGGTTTCGGAGACCCAGTACTTC; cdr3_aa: CSAIIQGLVSETQYF